The rows below give T cell receptor beta chains drawn from one sample of a study of T cells in localized non-small cell lung cancer. Produced via immunoSEQ multiplex PCR; TCRdb's table is partial and in-frame only. The data show tens of thousands of clones, 80% to 95% seen once. Sample: peripheral blood, taken before any cancer treatment. The receptors stem from a female donor older than 55 with stage I lung adenocarcinoma. The CDR3 runs from the conserved cysteine through the conserved F or W.

TRBJ1-4 TRBV2 CASITGPPNEKLFF
TRBJ2-1 TRBV2 CASGAASGTYNEQFF
TRBJ2-3 TRBV2 CASSERRQRVAYF
TRBJ1-2 TRBV7-9 CASSLLNPYGYTF
TRBJ1-2 TRBV28 CASSLLQPNYGYTF
TRBJ2-5 TRBV19 CASRGYSETQYF
TRBJ1-1 TRBV18 CASSPGNGDTEAFF
TRBJ1-5 TRBV2 CASSDRGVGQPQHF
TRBJ1-2 TRBV4-1 CASSQEHNSIYGYTF
TRBJ1-1 TRBV7-9 CASSLDWGTLEAFF
TRBJ1-2 TRBV28 CASGSQYYGYTF
TRBJ2-1 TRBV25-1 CASSKRGGRVNEQFF
TRBJ2-7 TRBV10-3 CAISDRDRSFYEQYF
TRBJ1-1 TRBV30 CAWGSGQSTEAFF
TRBJ2-3 TRBV13 CASSFYRGPDTQYF
TRBJ1-3 TRBV29-1 CSVEIGTGNTIYF
TRBJ2-7 TRBV27 CASSPVVVGGYEQYF
TRBJ1-3 TRBV7-2 CASSSDPGTGNTIYF
TRBJ1-1 TRBV29-1 CSVEPRDTEAFF
TRBJ2-3 TRBV10-1 CASSLDRGPDTQYF